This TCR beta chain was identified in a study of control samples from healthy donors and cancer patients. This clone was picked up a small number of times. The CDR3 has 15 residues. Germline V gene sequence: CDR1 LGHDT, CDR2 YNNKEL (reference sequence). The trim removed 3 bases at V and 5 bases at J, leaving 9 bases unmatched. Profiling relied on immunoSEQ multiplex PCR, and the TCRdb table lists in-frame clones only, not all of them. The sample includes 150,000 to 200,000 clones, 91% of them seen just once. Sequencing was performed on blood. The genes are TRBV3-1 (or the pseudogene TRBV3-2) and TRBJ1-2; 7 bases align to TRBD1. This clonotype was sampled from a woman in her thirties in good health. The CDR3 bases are TGTGCCAGCAGCCAGGGGAGGGGGCTCGGATATGGCTACACCTTC. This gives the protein CASSQGRGLGYGYTF.